These 9 T cell receptor beta chains were sequenced from one sample in a study of chemoradiotherapy in HPV16-positive cancers. Data came from immunoSEQ multiplex PCR; TCRdb stores just in-frame clones and leaves some out. The repertoire holds around 30,000 clones, with about nine tenths as singletons. The specimen was blood, collected from a patient who underwent chemoradiotherapy. The receptors shown here come from a human donor with HPV-associated anogenital cancer.

This chain links TRBV9 with TRBJ1-4; D remains ambiguous. The ends were cut back, 0 bases at V and 8 bases at J, with 11 bases in the middle. The CDR3 totals 14 residues. Germline V gives CDR1 SGDLS, CDR2 YYNGEE. The CDR3 sequence is CASSVGLEGEKLFF. The CDR3 DNA reads TGTGCCAGCAGCGTAGGGTTAGAAGGCGAAAAACTGTTTTTT.

The rearrangement uses TRBV19 and TRBJ2-1, with a tentative D call TRBD1 (8 bases). The CDR3 is made up of 16 amino acids. The germline V gene encodes CDR1 LNHDA and CDR2 SQIVND (reference sequence). The V end was cut by 5 bases, the J end by 2 bases, with 16 bases between. The DNA of the CDR3 is TGTGCCAGTAGTCCTCGGACAGGGAGGGCCTACAATGAGCAGTTCTTC. It encodes CASSPRTGRAYNEQFF.

The chain employs TRBV7-2 and TRBJ1-2, with 8 bases fitting TRBD1. Germline CDR1 and CDR2: SGHTA and FQGNSA. V trimming: 7 bases; J trimming: 5 bases; junction bases outside the gene matches: 6. The CDR3 loop spans 13 amino acids. For the CDR3, the DNA is TGTGCCAGCACCGTAACAGGGGGTTATGGCTACACCTTC. Its translation is CASTVTGGYGYTF.

This clone has just one count. DNA of the CDR3: TGTGCCAGCAGCTTAGAGGTCTCTGGCTACACCTTC. Its protein product is CASSLEVSGYTF. The V call is TRBV7-2, the J call TRBJ1-2; D not certain. This CDR3 region has 12 residues. The germline V gene encodes CDR1 SGHTA and CDR2 FQGNSA. Between the trimmed V and J ends, which lost 1 base and 7 bases, there was a span of 7 bases. Together with reference TRBV7-2 and TRBJ1-2, the CDR3 gives the full variable domain: GAGVSQSPSNKVTEKGKDVELRCDPISGHTALYWYRQSLGQGLEFLIYFQGNSAPDKSGLPSDRFSAERTGGSVSTLTIQRTQQEDSAVYLCASSLEVSGYTFGSGTRLTVV.

The chain joins TRBV30 to TRBJ1-2; the match to TRBD1 covers 9 bases. CDR3 length equals 13 residues. Germline values: CDR1 GTSNPN, CDR2 SVGIG (reference sequence). V shed 0 bases, J shed 8 bases, and the junction held 4 bases outside the gene matches. The CDR3 sequence is CAWSVQGAGGYTF. CDR3 in DNA: TGTGCCTGGAGTGTACAGGGGGCTGGAGGCTACACCTTC.

The chain carries TRBV7-2 and TRBJ2-2; no clear D gene. Between the trimmed V and J ends, which lost 3 bases and 5 bases, there was a span of 7 bases. CDR1 is SGHTA and CDR2 is FQGNSA in the germline V gene. The CDR3 is 13 residues long. CDR3 protein: CASSFGPTGELFF. CDR3 in DNA: TGTGCCAGCAGCTTCGGGCCTACCGGGGAGCTGTTTTTT. Variable domain in full (rest from reference TRBV7-2 and TRBJ2-2): GAGVSQSPSNKVTEKGKDVELRCDPISGHTALYWYRQSLGQGLEFLIYFQGNSAPDKSGLPSDRFSAERTGGSVSTLTIQRTQQEDSAVYLCASSFGPTGELFFGEGSRLTVL.

J is TRBJ2-2 and V is TRBV5-1; D gene ambiguous. Germline lookup yields CDR1 SGHRS and CDR2 YFSETQ. The CDR3 contains 14 residues. V lost 6 bases, J lost 5 bases, and 14 bases lay in between. The DNA for the CDR3 is TGCGCCAGCAAGATCCAGGAGAGAACCGGGGAGCTGTTTTTT. It yields the protein CASKIQERTGELFF.

A word on this clone: The CDR3 end shows no conserved phenylalanine or tryptophan, and so a read error is likely. It is unclear where the CDR3 begins or ends on the DNA, so no DNA is shown, and the CDR3 is as TCRdb lists it. The rearrangement uses TRBV25-1 and TRBJ2-7; TRBD2 reflects the table's D call only, with no check against the DNA. A total of 10 residues make up the CDR3, ends included. Germline values: CDR1 MGHDK, CDR2 SYGVNS. The CDR3 is CASSGLLLPA.

The chain links TRBV18 to TRBJ1-3; the D gene is possibly TRBD1 (6 bases). V lost 3 bases and J lost 0, with 12 bases in between. The CDR3 contains 16 residues. Germline V gene data show CDR1 as KGHSH and CDR2 as LQKENI. CDR3 DNA sequence: TGTGCCAGCTCACCCTGGACAGAAAGCTCTGGAAACACCATATATTTT. This translates into CASSPWTESSGNTIYF.